This T cell receptor (beta chain) derives from a study of PD-1 blockade in classical Hodgkin lymphoma. General study findings and limits: Significant TCR diversity gains by C4D1 occurred in CD4+ but not CD8+ cells.

No patient escaped relapse after autologous stem cell transplantation, and brentuximab vedotin exposure varied. This clone occurred once. The antigen is not known. Some clones are missing from TCRdb's copy, which holds only in-frame ones; the method was immunoSEQ multiplex PCR. Here the sample spans under 15,000 clones, roughly 85% being singletons. The source was peripheral blood mononuclear cells (PBMCs), collected at baseline. The TCR comes from a human donor with classical Hodgkin lymphoma.

The CDR3 sequence is CASSYARGRYEQYF. In nucleotides, the CDR3 is TGTGCCAGCAGTTACGCCAGGGGAAGGTACGAGCAGTACTTC. The chain links TRBV6-5 to TRBJ2-7; maybe TRBD1 (6 bases). CDR1 and CDR2 from the germline V gene are MNHEY and SVGAGI. This CDR3 is 14 amino acids long. V was shortened by 2 bases and J by 4 bases, with 12 bases between the two germline ends.